This T cell receptor beta chain was sequenced for a study of shared clonotypes between healthy human individuals. Overall study context: Per donor, three plates held CD4 naive cells, three held CD4 memory, two held CD8 naive and one held CD8 memory.

Libraries were prepared by immunoSEQ multiplex PCR; TCRdb keeps only in-frame clonotypes and omits some of them. The sample yields 2 million to 2.5 million clones, 90% to 95% seen once. CDR3 size: 13 residues. The ends were cut back, 6 bases at V and 1 base at J, with 9 bases in the middle. Per the germline V gene, CDR1 is MNHNS and CDR2 is SASEGT. This clonotype was obtained from a man between 18 and 29 years old in good health. Some clones in this sample may be carry-over from other donors' samples. Sequencing used naive CD4+ T cells from PBMCs. The subset denotes: CD45RA+ positively selected. The chain combines TRBV6-1 with TRBJ2-5; unclear D gene. CDR3 region: CASSWGSQETQYF. DNA for the CDR3: TGTGCCAGCAGCTGGGGTTCCCAAGAGACCCAGTACTTC.